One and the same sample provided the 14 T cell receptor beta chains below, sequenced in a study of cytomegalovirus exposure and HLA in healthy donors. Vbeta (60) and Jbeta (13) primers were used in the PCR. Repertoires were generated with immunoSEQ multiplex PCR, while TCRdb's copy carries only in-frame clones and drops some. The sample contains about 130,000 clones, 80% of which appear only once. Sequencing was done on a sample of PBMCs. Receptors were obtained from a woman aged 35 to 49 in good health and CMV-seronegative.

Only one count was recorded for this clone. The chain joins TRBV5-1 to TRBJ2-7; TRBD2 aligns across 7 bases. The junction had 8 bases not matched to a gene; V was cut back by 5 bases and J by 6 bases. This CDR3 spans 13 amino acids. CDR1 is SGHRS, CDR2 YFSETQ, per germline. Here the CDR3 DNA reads TGCGCCAGCAGTATAGCCGGGGAGGGCGAGCAGTACTTC. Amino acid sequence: CASSIAGEGEQYF. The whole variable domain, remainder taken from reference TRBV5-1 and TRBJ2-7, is KAGVTQTPRYLIKTRGQQVTLSCSPISGHRSVSWYQQTPGQGLQFLFEYFSETQRNKGNFPGRFSGRQFSNSRSEMNVSTLELGDSALYLCASSIAGEGEQYFGPGTRLTVT.

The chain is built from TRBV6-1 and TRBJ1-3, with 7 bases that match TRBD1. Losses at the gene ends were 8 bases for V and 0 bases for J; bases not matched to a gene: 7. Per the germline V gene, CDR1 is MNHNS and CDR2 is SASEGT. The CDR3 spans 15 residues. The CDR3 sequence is CASLEGGGSGNTIYF. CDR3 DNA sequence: TGTGCCAGCCTCGAAGGGGGCGGCTCTGGAAACACCATATATTTT.

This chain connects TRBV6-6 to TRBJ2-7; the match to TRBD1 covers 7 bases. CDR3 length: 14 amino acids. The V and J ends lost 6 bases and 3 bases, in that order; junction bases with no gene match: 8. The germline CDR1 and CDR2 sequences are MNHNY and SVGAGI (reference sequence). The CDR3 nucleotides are TGTGCCAGCAGCCTAGGGGGCGGATACTACGAGCAGTACTTC. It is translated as CASSLGGGYYEQYF.

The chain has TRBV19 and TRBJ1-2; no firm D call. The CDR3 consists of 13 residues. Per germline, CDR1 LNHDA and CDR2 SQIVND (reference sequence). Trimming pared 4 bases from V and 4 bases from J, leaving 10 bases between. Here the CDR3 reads CASSTDRGYGYTF. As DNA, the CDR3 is TGTGCCAGTAGTACAGACCGGGGCTATGGCTACACCTTC.

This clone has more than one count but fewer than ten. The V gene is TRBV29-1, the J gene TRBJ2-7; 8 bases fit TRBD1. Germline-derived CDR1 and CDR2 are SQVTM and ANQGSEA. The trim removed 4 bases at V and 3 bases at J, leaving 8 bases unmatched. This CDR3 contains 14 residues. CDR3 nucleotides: TGCAGCGTTGGGAGGGCAGGGGGCCACTACGAGCAGTACTTC. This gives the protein CSVGRAGGHYEQYF.

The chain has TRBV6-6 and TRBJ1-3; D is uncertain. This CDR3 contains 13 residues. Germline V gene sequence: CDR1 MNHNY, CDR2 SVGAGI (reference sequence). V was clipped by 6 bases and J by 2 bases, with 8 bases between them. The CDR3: CASRAEAGNTIYF. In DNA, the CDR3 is TGTGCCAGCAGGGCAGAGGCTGGAAACACCATATATTTT.

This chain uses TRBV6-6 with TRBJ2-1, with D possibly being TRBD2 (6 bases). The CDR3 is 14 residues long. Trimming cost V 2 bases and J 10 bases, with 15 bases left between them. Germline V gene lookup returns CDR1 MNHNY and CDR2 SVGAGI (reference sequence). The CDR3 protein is CASSYATSREEQFF. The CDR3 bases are TGTGCCAGCAGTTACGCGACGAGCCGGGAGGAGCAGTTCTTC.

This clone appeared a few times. As DNA, the CDR3 is TGTGCCAGCTCCCTAGAGGGGGGGAATAATTCACCCCTCCACTTT. This translates into CASSLEGGNNSPLHF. This rearrangement joins TRBV6-5 to TRBJ1-6, with D possibly being TRBD1 (6 bases). The V end was cut by 8 bases, the J end by 5 bases, with 16 bases between. The germline V gene has CDR1 MNHEY and CDR2 SVGAGI. The CDR3 extends over 15 amino acids.

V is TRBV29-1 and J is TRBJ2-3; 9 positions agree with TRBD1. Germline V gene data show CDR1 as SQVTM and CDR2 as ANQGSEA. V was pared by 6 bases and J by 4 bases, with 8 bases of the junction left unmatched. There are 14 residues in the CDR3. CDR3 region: CSVPDRGGADTQYF. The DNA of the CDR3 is TGCAGCGTCCCGGACAGGGGAGGGGCAGATACGCAGTATTTT.

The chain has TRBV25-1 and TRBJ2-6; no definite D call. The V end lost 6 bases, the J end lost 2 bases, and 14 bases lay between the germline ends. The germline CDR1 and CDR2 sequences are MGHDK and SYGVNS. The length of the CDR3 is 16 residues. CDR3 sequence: CASRTGGETGANVLTF. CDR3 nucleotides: TGTGCCAGCAGGACTGGTGGAGAGACTGGGGCCAACGTCCTGACTTTC. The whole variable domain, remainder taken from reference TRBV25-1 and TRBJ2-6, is EADIYQTPRYLVIGTGKKITLECSQTMGHDKMYWYQQDPGMELHLIHYSYGVNSTEKGDLSSESTVSRIRTEHFPLTLESARPSHTSQYLCASRTGGETGANVLTFGAGSRLTVL.

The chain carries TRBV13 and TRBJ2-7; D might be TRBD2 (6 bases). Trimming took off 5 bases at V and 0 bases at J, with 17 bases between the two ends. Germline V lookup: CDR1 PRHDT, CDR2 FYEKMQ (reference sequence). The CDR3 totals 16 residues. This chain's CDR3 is CASSAGGSLSSYEQYF. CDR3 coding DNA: TGTGCCAGCAGCGCCGGAGGGTCCCTTTCCTCCTACGAGCAGTACTTC. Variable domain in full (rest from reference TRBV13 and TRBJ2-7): AAGVIQSPRHLIKEKRETATLKCYPIPRHDTVYWYQQGPGQDPQFLISFYEKMQSDKGSIPDRFSAQQFSDYHSELNMSSLELGDSALYFCASSAGGSLSSYEQYFGPGTRLTVT.

The CDR3 region is CASSLRAQPQHF. Written as DNA, the CDR3 is TGTGCCAGCAGTTTGAGGGCGCAGCCCCAGCATTTT. The V gene is TRBV28, the J gene TRBJ1-5; D not certain. Germline assignment: CDR1 MDHEN and CDR2 SYDVKM. V lost 3 bases to trimming and J lost 7 bases, with 7 bases between them. The CDR3 length is 12 residues.

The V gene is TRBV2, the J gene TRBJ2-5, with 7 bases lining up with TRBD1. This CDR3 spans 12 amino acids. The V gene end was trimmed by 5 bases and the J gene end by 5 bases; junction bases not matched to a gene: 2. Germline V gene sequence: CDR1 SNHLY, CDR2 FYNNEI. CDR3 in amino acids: CASSLDRETQYF. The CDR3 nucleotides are TGTGCCAGCAGTTTGGACAGGGAGACCCAGTACTTC.

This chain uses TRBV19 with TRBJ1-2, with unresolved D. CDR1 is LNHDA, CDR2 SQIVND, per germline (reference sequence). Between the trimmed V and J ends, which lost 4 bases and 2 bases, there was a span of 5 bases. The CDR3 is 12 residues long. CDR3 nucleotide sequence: TGTGCCAGTAGTAACCAGAACTATGGCTACACCTTC. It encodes CASSNQNYGYTF.